This T cell receptor (beta chain) was recovered during a study of beta chain features in type 1 diabetes. CDR3 length: 15 amino acids. J was trimmed by 4 bases and V by 5 bases; bases with no gene match: 4. CDR1 and CDR2 (germline): LGHNA, YSLEER. Sorting that relied on CD45RO/CCR7/CD25/CD127/CD95/CD27 yielded CD4+ naive, central memory, regulatory and stem cell-like memory cells. As to this clone: What it binds is unknown.

Study-level points and caveats: Type 1 diabetes patients had VDJ junctions that carried fewer insertions and more deletions. Since sequencing was performed on cDNA, cells with high TCR expression could be over-represented. Compared with healthy donors, patients appeared to share more similar naive, central memory and regulatory TCRB repertoires.

The entirety of the isolated RNA underwent reverse transcription, so expressed TCRB transcripts were sequenced. Generated by immunoSEQ multiplex PCR, the TCRdb table keeps only in-frame clones and is missing some. The table records under 250,000 clones, roughly 15% of them present only once. The sample consisted of naive CD4+ T cells from blood. The chain combines TRBV4-3 with TRBJ2-1; 11 nucleotides agree with TRBD2. This sequence was found in a woman aged 40 to 50 in good health. CDR3: CASSTGTSGYNEQFF. CDR3 coding DNA: TGCGCCAGCAGCACTGGGACTAGCGGATACAATGAGCAGTTCTTC.